This entry is about one T cell receptor (beta chain). Its antigen is as yet unknown. Clones were sequenced by immunoSEQ multiplex PCR, and TCRdb holds only the in-frame ones, with some missing. The data hold tens of thousands of clones, with more than 70% observed a single time. The data are from a study of OX40 agonist ivuxolimab in advanced cancers. Overall study context: Patient treatment consisted of intravenous ivuxolimab administration every 2 weeks at 0.01 to 10 mg/kg. Every patient in dose escalation had hepatocellular carcinoma, melanoma, renal cell or head and neck cancer. Allowance was made for prior anti-PD-1, anti-PD-L1 or anti-CTLA-4 therapy, and 40% had some. The study's findings and limits: Nonresponders, in some cases, also had low normalized T-cell clonal expansion.

Trimming removed 4 bases from V and 4 bases from J; junction bases left unmatched: 9. Per the germline V gene, CDR1 is MNHNY and CDR2 is SVGAGI (reference sequence). The CDR3 runs to 15 residues. J is TRBJ1-2 and V is TRBV6-6; 7 bases fit TRBD1. Sample: CD4+ or CD8+ T cells sorted from blood, taken in a trial of the OX40 agonist ivuxolimab. The receptor's source is an adult with an advanced solid tumor such as melanoma, head and neck, liver or kidney cancer. The CDR3 DNA is TGTGCCAGCAGTTCCCCAAAACAGGGGATCTATGGCTACACCTTC. It specifies CASSSPKQGIYGYTF.